This TCR beta chain was sequenced during a study of low-dose radiotherapy and immunotherapy resistance in tumors. Study-wide background: Cyclophosphamide went in intravenously at 200 mg/m2 every two weeks, one day before radiation and immunotherapy. Patients were on oral aspirin 300 mg taken daily for four cycles from cycle 1 day 1.

TRAV- and TRBV-specific primers, spanning alpha and beta chains, primed first-strand cDNA. With a V-primer adapter and a constant-region primer, TCRs were amplified for around 20 PCR cycles. Via MiXCR, TCRdb re-called the reads, giving one row per CDR3 protein. Among 8,500 to 10,000 distinct CDR3 sequences listed, about 41% were seen once. Donors, who were enrolled in a single-arm phase I dose-escalation trial, received nivolumab, ipilimumab, aspirin, low-dose cyclophosphamide and low-dose radiotherapy. Per germline, CDR1 SQVTM and CDR2 ANQGSEA. CDR3 length: 16 residues. V lost 0 bases and J 1 base, leaving 13 bases between the germline ends.

The rearrangement links TRBV29-1 to TRBJ2-1; the D is unclear. The receptor comes from a human donor with advanced metastatic prostate, ovarian, gallbladder or colorectal cancer (not recorded which). This table probably holds off-target reads from a library built for another chain. Written as DNA, the CDR3 is TGCAGCGTTGAAGATCCTGCTGGCGATTCCTACAATGAGCAGTTCTTC. This translates into CSVEDPAGDSYNEQFF.